The clone carrying this TCR beta chain was counted between two and nine times. Its matching antigen is unknown. The authors incorporated unique molecular identifiers into the TCR beta cDNA libraries. Via MiXCR, TCRdb re-called the PCR reads, giving one row per CDR3 protein. The sample consists of fewer than 850,000 distinct CDR3 sequences, around 42% of them appearing once. The record originates from a study of post-analysis software for immune sequencing data. Background on the study: Several disease courses (relapsing-remitting, secondary progressive and progressive-relapsing) of multiple sclerosis were included.

Notes on the study in general: Higher frequency in patients than in controls was seen for five TRBV segments, with TRBV5-6, TRBV5-1 and TRBV20-1 among them. Significantly lower normalized Chao1 diversity was seen in multiple sclerosis patients than in controls.

The length of the CDR3 is 14 residues. The germline V and J ends were trimmed by 3 bases and 5 bases, with 14 bases remaining between them. Germline V gene data show CDR1 as DFQATT and CDR2 as SNEGSKA (reference sequence). The sequence came from a girl aged 10-17 years with multiple sclerosis. The specimen was blood. This chain links TRBV20-1 with TRBJ2-1; D is possibly TRBD2 (6 bases). CDR3 sequence (DNA): TGCAGTGCTAGCGGACTACCTTTCAACAATGAGCAGTTCTTC. Amino acid sequence: CSASGLPFNNEQFF.